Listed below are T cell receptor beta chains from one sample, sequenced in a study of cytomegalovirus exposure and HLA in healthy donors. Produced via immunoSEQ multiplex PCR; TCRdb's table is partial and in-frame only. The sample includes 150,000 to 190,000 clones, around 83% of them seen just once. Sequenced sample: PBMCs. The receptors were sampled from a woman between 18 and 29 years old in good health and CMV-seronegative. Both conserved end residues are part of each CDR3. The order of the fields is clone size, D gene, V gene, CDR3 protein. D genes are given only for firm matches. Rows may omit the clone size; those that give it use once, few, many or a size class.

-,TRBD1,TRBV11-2,CASSSPPGTGQAFF
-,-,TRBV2,CASSVGRDEQFF
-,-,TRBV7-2,CASSPAAVSDEQFF
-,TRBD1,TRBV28,CASSLTGSHGYTF
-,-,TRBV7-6,CASSPSDIYEQYF
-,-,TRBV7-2,CASSLAGLNEKLFF
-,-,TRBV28,CASTSGGKFYGYTF
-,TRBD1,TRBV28,CASRFRDRGMNTEAFF
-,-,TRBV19,CASSNRIGNQPQHF
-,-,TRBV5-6,CASSSTDYGYTF
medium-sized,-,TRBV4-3,CASSQGIGRRGEKLFF
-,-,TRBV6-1,CASSEGKGDNQPQHF
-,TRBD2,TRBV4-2,CASSHHFHAGVASYEQYF
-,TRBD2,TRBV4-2,CASSHPQGKGRADTDTQYF
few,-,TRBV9,CASSVAAGRQQETQYF
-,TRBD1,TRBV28,CASRGDRARGNTIYF
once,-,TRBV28,CASSPRGRPNTGELFF
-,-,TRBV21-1,CASTKGSGSGF
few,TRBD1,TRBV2,CASSVGRGLSNEQFF
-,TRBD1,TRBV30,CAWSDRGNEQFF
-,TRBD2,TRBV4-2,CASSQDRASGGDTQYF
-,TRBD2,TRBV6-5,CASSPGGVAKNIQYF
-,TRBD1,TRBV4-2,CASSRSRDRDTQYF
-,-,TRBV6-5,CASSYAPGSGNTIYF
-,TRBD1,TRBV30,CAWSVLPGGLTDTQYF
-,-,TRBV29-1,CSVVRMPGFAQYF
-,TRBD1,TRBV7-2,CASSRTGHTGELFF
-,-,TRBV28,CASSLGRVYEQYF
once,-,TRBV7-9,CASSLATVINEKLFF
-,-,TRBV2,CASSEYGPLYEQYF
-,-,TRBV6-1,CASSSGHIQPQHF
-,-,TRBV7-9,CASSLVPYEQYF
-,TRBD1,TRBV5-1,CASSQAGGTYTIYF
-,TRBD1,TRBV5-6,CASSPTGSYEQYF
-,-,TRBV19,CASSILQSGSGELFF
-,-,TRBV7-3,CASSARGTEAFF
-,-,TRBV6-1,CASTRQGQGNEKLFF
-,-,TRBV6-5,CASKRRRTNTGELFF
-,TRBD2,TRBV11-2,CASSRNSGSFYEQFF
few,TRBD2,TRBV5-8,CASSLFLADGSYNEQFF
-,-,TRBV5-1,CASSLGQGPDTQYF
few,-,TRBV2,CASQDSSLGWEQYF
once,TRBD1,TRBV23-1,CASSPRTGGSIQYF
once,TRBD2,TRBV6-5,CASSYSSGLASYEQYF
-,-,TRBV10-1,CASSEGQPAHEQYF
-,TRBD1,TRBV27,CASSLPDRGSGANVLTF
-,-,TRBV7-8,CASSITVNEQFF
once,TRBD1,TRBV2,CASSGTGGYNQPQHF
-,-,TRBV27,CASSLGRTDTQYF
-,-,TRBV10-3,CAIAGTTDTQYF
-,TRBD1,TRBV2,CASTLGQGALYEQYF
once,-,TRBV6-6,CASSYRAGSYEQYF
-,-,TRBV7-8,CASSLAWGEHSYEQYF